This T cell receptor beta chain was identified in a study of PD-L1 blockade in urothelial cancer. Synthetic TCR analog templates were spiked into each PCR. The assay was immunoSEQ multiplex PCR, and TCRdb's table has in-frame clones only and misses some. The profile covers about 130,000 clones, with about 81% appearing a single time and under 3.5% taken by the ten largest. The CDR3 extends over 17 amino acids. The germline gives CDR1 SGHTA, CDR2 FQGTGA. The trim removed 2 bases at V and 1 base at J, leaving 6 bases unmatched. The study, taken as a whole, reports: Below-median TCR clonality that was measured in pretreatment blood predicted better survival.

Indicated time point: pretreatment peripheral blood. Urothelial carcinoma affected the patients, and it was locally advanced or metastatic. This clone was counted a few times. Its target is unknown. This TCR was sampled from a man aged 45-60 years with urothelial cancer. Sequencing used PBMCs, obtained around atezolizumab (anti-PD-L1) treatment. V and J are TRBV7-3 and TRBJ2-7; TRBD1 agrees at 12 bases. In DNA, the CDR3 is TGTGCCAGCAGCTTAGGGACAGGGGGCGAAAAATCCTACGAGCAGTACTTC. Translating gives CASSLGTGGEKSYEQYF.